This T cell receptor (beta chain) comes out of a study of blood T cell repertoires in COVID-19 (dated by TCRdb to the early 2020s). Background for the entire study: The collaborator samples originated in the United States, Italy and Spain and spanned the acute and convalescent phases of COVID-19. Where available, HLA class I and class II types were obtained from metadata supplied by the sample provider rather than from assay-based typing. The samples were drawn from two sources: the first 160 participants of the ongoing ImmuneRACE study, and 1,254 subjects contributed by 6 global collaborators. The material from the prospective study consisted of cDNA or gDNA derived from T cells, B-cell-depleted T cells, or PBMCs. The sample metadata nearly always contained a de-identified subject ID, COVID-19 status, age in years and sex. Deeply sampled blood TCRbeta repertoires from subjects exposed to, actively infected with, or recovered from COVID-19 were included in the dataset. A freely available public database, intended as a resource for researchers studying the immune response to SARS-CoV-2, is where the repertoires were released. General findings and caveats noted by the study authors: The quantity of clinical and demographic metadata differed by source and by participant and was supplied without curation.

One collaborating source in Seattle enrolled patients during active infection and followed them longitudinally through the course of disease. The collaborating institutions used their own protocols to collect whole blood in K2EDTA tubes. For TCRbeta analysis, collaborator samples were shipped as frozen whole blood, as isolated PBMCs, or as DNA extracted from either sample type. TCRbeta CDR3 regions were amplified from genomic DNA using the immunoSEQ Assay, a bias-controlled multiplex PCR. As for the original processing: The number of nucleated cells in each sample was estimated by amplification of reference gene primers within the assay. To quantify the absolute abundance of each unique TCRbeta CDR3 rearrangement, sequence reads were collapsed and filtered. Productive Simpson clonality was computed per sample as the square root of Simpson's diversity index over productive rearrangements. Entries here come from immuneACCESS through TCRdb and include only in-frame sequences with V and J called. Some clones fail to appear in such tables; in the studies checked, an unresolved V gene covers under half of the shortfall, and the cause of the remainder is unknown. V, J and clone size are taken as reported in that table, and D and trimming were inferred from the DNA itself. The sample table lists about 220,000 clones, around 83% of them with a count of one. The ten largest make up 7.5% to 9.5% of the sample.

V sheds 8 bases and J sheds 0 bases, leaving 16 bases between their ends. The CDR3, cysteine through phenylalanine, is 15 amino acids long. The sequence is cut down to CDR3 DNA, 45 bases in frame from base 1. CDR1 and CDR2 (SGHAT, FQNNGV) derive from the germline V gene. Details on this clone: Its antigen target is currently unknown. Base qualities are missing; no much larger clone stands one base away.

The sequence joins TRBV11-2 to TRBJ1-1; TRBD1 could be the D gene, as 5 bases match. This sequence was found in a woman aged 80 or over with COVID-19, enrolled during active disease. Sequencing input: peripheral blood. The CDR3 amino acid sequence is: CASGGGVFMNTEAFF. The DNA sequence follows: TGTGCCAGCGGCGGGGGGGTTTTCATGAACACTGAAGCTTTCTTT.